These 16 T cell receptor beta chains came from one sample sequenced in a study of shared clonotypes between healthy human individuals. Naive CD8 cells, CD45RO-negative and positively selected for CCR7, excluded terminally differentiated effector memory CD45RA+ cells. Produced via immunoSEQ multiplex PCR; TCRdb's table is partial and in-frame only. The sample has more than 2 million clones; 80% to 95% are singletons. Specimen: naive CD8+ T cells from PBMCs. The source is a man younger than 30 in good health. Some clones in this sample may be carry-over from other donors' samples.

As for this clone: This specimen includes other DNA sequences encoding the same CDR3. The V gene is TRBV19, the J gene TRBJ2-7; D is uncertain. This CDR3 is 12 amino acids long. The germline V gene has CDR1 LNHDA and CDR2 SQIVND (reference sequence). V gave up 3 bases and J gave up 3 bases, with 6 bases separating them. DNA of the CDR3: TGTGCCAGTAGTATCGGAAGCTACGAGCAGTACTTC. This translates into CASSIGSYEQYF.

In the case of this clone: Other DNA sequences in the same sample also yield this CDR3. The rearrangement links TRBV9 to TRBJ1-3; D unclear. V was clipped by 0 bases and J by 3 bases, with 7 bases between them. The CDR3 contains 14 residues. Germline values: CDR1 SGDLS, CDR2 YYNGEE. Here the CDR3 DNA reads TGTGCCAGCAGCGTAGCTGGGAGTGGAAACACCATATATTTT. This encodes CASSVAGSGNTIYF.

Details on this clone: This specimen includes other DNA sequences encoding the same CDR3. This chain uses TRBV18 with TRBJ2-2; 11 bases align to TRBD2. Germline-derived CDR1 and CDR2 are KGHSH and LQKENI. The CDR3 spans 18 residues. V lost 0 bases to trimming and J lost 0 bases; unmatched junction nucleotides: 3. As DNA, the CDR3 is TGTGCCAGCTCACCACCTCGACTAGCGGGAACGAACACCGGGGAGCTGTTTTTT. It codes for CASSPPRLAGTNTGELFF.

As DNA, the CDR3 is TGTGCCAGCAGTTCCGATAGCTCCTACAATGAGCAGTTCTTC. This encodes CASSSDSSYNEQFF. This chain connects TRBV27 to TRBJ2-1; D gene uncertain. The germline V gene has CDR1 MNHEY and CDR2 SMNVEV (reference sequence). The V end lost 4 bases, the J end lost 0 bases, and 7 bases lay between the germline ends. The CDR3 totals 14 residues.

The CDR3 DNA follows: TGTGCCACCAGCAGAACTAGCGACAGTTACGAGCAGTACTTC. It encodes CATSRTSDSYEQYF. The rearrangement uses TRBV15 and TRBJ2-7, with 7 bases lining up with TRBD2. This CDR3 is 14 amino acids long. With V trimmed by 2 bases and J by 4 bases, 5 bases remained unmatched. The germline gives CDR1 LNHNV, CDR2 YYDKDF (reference sequence). The full variable domain, its missing parts supplied by reference TRBV15 and TRBJ2-7, is DAMVIQNPRYQVTQFGKPVTLSCSQTLNHNVMYWYQQKSSQAPKLLFHYYDKDFNNEADTPDNFQSRRPNTSFCFLDIRSPGLGDTAMYLCATSRTSDSYEQYFGPGTRLTVT.

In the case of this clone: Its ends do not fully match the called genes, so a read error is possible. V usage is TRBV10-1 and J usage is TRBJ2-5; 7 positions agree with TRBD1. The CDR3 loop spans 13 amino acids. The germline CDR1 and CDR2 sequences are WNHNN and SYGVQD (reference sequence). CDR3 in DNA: TGCGCCAGCAGTGAGTCACTACCCCTGGGACAGAACTTC. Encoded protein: CASSESLPLGQNF.

The CDR3 loop is CASSLPWGGEQFF. Written as DNA, the CDR3 is TGTGCCAGCAGCTTGCCGTGGGGGGGTGAGCAGTTCTTC. The chain is built from TRBV5-4 and TRBJ2-1; 7 nucleotides align to TRBD2. Germline CDR1 is SGHNT and CDR2 is YYREEE (reference sequence). Germline trimming cut 1 base from V and 9 bases from J; bases unmatched to any gene: 4. The CDR3 totals 13 residues.

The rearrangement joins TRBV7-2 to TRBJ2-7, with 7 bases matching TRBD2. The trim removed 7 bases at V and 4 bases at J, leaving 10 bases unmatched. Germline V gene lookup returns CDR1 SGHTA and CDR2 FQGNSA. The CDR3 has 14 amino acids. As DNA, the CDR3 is TGTGCCAGCAACCGCGGGAGACGAGGGTACGAGCAGTACTTC. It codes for CASNRGRRGYEQYF.

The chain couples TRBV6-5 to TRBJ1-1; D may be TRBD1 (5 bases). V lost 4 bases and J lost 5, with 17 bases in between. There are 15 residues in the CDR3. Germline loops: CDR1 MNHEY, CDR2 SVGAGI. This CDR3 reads CASSSRGRAGTEAFF. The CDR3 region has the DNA TGTGCCAGCAGTTCCCGGGGCAGGGCTGGGACTGAAGCTTTCTTT.

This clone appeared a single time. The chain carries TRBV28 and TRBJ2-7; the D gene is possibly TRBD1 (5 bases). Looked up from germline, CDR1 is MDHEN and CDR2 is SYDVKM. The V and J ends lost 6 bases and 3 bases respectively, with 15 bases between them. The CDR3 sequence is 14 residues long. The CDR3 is CASSGRVRGYEQYF. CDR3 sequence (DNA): TGTGCCAGCAGCGGCAGGGTTAGGGGCTACGAGCAGTACTTC.

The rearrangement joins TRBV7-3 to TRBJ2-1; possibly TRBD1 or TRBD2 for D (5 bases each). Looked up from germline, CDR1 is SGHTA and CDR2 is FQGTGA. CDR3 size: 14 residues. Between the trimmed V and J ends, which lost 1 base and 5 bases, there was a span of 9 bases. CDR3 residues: CASSLILGDNEQFF. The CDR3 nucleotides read TGTGCCAGCAGCTTAATACTGGGGGACAATGAGCAGTTCTTC.

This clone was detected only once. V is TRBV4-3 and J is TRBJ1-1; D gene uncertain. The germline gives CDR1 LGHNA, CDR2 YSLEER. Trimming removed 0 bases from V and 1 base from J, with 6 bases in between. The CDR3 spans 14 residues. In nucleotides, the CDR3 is TGCGCCAGCAGCCAAGATACCGAGAACACTGAAGCTTTCTTT. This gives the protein CASSQDTENTEAFF.

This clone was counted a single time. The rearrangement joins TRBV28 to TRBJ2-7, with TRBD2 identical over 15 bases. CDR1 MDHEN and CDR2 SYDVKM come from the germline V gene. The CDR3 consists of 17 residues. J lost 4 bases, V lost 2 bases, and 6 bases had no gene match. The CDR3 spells CASSLGTSGRIGYEQYF. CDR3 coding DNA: TGTGCCAGCAGTTTAGGGACTAGCGGGAGGATCGGTTACGAGCAGTACTTC. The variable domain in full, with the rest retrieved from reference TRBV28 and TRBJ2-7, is DVKVTQSSRYLVKRTGEKVFLECVQDMDHENMFWYRQDPGLGLRLIYFSYDVKMKEKGDIPEGYSVSREKKERFSLILESASTNQTSMYLCASSLGTSGRIGYEQYFGPGTRLTVT.

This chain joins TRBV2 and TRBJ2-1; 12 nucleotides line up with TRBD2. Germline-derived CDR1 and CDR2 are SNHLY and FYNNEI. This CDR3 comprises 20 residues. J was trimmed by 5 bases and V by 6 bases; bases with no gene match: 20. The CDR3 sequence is CASSERGLAGSRFRDNEQFF. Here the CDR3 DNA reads TGTGCCAGCAGCGAAAGAGGACTAGCGGGATCCCGTTTTCGCGACAATGAGCAGTTCTTC.

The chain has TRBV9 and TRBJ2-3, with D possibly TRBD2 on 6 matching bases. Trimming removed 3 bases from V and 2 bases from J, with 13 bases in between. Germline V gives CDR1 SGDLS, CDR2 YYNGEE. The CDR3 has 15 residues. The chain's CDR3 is CASSEPGLVTDTQYF. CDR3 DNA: TGTGCCAGCAGCGAACCGGGACTGGTCACAGATACGCAGTATTTT.

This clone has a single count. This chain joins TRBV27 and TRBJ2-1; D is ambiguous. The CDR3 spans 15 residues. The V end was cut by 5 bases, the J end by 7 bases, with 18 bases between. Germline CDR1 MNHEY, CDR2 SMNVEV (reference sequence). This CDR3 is CASSVRLHPKNEQFF. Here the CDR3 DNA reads TGTGCCAGCAGTGTTAGGCTCCACCCCAAGAATGAGCAGTTCTTC.